This T cell receptor beta chain was sequenced for a study of blood T cell repertoires in COVID-19. Some clones are missing from TCRdb's copy, which holds only in-frame ones; the method was immunoSEQ multiplex PCR. This repertoire shows 30,000 to 40,000 clones, 85% to 90% found once; its top ten account for less than 15%. This clone was found once. The length of the CDR3 is 15 residues. Germline CDR1 LNHDA, CDR2 SQIVND (reference sequence). Trimming at V came to 4 bases and at J to 6 bases, leaving 5 bases not matched to a gene. This chain uses TRBV19 with TRBJ2-7, with 14 positions matching TRBD2. The material sequenced was peripheral blood. The TCR originated in a man between 70 and 80 years old with active COVID-19. The CDR3 sequence: CASSTLGLAGGEQYF. The CDR3 nucleotides read TGTGCCAGTAGTACCCTCGGACTAGCGGGAGGCGAGCAGTACTTC.